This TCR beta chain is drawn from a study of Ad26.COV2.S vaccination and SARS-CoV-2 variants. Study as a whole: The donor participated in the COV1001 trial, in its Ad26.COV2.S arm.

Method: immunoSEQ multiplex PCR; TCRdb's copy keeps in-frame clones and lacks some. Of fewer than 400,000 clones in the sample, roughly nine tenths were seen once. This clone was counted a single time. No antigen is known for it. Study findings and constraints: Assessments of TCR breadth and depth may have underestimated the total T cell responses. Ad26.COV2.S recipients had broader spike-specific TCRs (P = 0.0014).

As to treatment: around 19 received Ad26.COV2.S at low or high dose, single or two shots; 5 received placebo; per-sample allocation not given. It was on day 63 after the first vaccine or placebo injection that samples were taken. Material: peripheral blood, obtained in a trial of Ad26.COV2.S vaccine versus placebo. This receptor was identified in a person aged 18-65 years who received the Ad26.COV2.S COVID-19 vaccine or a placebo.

CDR3 bases: TGTGCCAGCAGTGCCCCCGGGGTGGCTAACTATGGCTACACCTTC. Its protein is CASSAPGVANYGYTF. This chain links TRBV28 with TRBJ1-2; D is uncertain. Germline lookup yields CDR1 MDHEN and CDR2 SYDVKM. The length of the CDR3 is 15 residues. Trimming stripped 5 bases from V and 0 bases from J, with 13 bases between.